This T cell receptor (beta chain) came from a study of cytomegalovirus exposure and HLA in healthy donors. Primers included in the PCR were 60 Vbeta and 13 Jbeta primers. Method: immunoSEQ multiplex PCR; TCRdb's copy keeps in-frame clones and lacks some. The sample has some 52,000 clones; around 70% are singletons. This clone has a handful of counts. Germline CDR1 and CDR2: SGHTA and FQGNSA. The trim removed 5 bases at V and 4 bases at J, leaving 4 bases unmatched. The CDR3 runs to 13 residues. Sequencing input: PBMCs. This TCR came from a woman in her forties or fifties in good health and CMV-seronegative. The V call is TRBV7-2, the J call TRBJ1-2, with 7 nucleotides matching TRBD1. This chain's CDR3 is CASSPPGGYGYTF. DNA of the CDR3: TGTGCCAGCAGCCCCCCAGGGGGCTATGGCTACACCTTC.